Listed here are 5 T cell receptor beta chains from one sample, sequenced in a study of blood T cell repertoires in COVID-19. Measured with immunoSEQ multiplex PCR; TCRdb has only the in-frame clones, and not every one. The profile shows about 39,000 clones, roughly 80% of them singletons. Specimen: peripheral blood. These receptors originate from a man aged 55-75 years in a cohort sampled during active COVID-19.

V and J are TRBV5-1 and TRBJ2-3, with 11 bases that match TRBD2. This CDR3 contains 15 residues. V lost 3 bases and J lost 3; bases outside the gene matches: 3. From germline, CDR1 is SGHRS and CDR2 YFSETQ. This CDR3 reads CASSSIAGGTDTQYF. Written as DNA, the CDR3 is TGCGCCAGCAGCTCGATAGCGGGGGGGACAGATACGCAGTATTTT.

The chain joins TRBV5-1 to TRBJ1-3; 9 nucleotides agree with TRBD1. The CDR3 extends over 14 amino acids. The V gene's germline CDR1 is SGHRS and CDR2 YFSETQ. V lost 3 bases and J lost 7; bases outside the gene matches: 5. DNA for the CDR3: TGCGCCAGCAGCTGGACAGGGGAGGGGAACACCATATATTTT. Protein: CASSWTGEGNTIYF.

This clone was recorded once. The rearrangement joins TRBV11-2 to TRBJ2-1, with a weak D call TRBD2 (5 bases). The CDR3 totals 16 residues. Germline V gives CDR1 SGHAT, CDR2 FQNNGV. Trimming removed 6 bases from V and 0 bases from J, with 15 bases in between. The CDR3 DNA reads TGTGCCAGCAGTGGGAGACTTAGCACCTCCTACAATGAGCAGTTCTTC. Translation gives CASSGRLSTSYNEQFF.

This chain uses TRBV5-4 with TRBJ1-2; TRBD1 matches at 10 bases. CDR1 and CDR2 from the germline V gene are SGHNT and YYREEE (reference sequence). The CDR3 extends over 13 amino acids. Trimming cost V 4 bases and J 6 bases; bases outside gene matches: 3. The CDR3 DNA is TGTGCCAGCAGCCCGGACAGGGGGGATGGCTACACCTTC. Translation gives CASSPDRGDGYTF. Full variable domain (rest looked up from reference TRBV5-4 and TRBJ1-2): ETGVTQSPTHLIKTRGQQVTLRCSSQSGHNTVSWYQQALGQGPQFIFQYYREEENGRGNFPPRFSGLQFPNYSSELNVNALELDDSALYLCASSPDRGDGYTFGSGTRLTVV.

The chain's CDR3 is CATRREGGGTSTDTQYF. CDR3 bases: TGCGCCACCAGGAGGGAGGGCGGGGGGACAAGCACAGATACGCAGTATTTT. The V gene is TRBV10-2, the J gene TRBJ2-3, with 8 bases aligning to TRBD2. CDR1 is WSHSY, CDR2 SAAADI, per germline. The CDR3 has 17 residues. The V gene end was trimmed by 10 bases and the J gene end by 0 bases; junction bases not matched to a gene: 15.